Presented here are 8 T cell receptor beta chains from one specimen sequenced in a study of blood T cell repertoires in COVID-19. Assay: immunoSEQ multiplex PCR; the TCRdb copy retains only in-frame clones and omits some. This table has some 240,000 clones, under 90% appearing once. The material sequenced was PBMCs or T cells enriched from blood (not recorded which). These receptors were taken from a man aged 30-40 years with acute COVID-19.

About this clone itself: A junction end diverges from the germline sequence, so it may reflect a read error. This chain joins TRBV7-7 and TRBJ2-5; the match to TRBD1 covers 7 bases. The CDR3 consists of 14 residues. Germline V gene data show CDR1 as SSHAT and CDR2 as FNYEAQ (reference sequence). CDR3 nucleotide sequence: TGTGCTAGCAGCCCGACAGGGAAGGGAGAGACCCAGTACTTC. Translated, it gives CASSPTGKGETQYF.

This clone has only one observation. The rearrangement links TRBV6-5 to TRBJ1-6; D gene uncertain. The length of the CDR3 is 14 residues. The V gene lost 7 bases and the J gene lost 2 bases, with 9 bases spanning the gap. Germline CDR1 and CDR2: MNHEY and SVGAGI. CDR3 coding DNA: TGTGCCAGCATCGGACTCCCCTATAATTCACCCCTCCACTTT. Translation: CASIGLPYNSPLHF.

The chain uses TRBV5-1 and TRBJ2-3; 8 nucleotides match TRBD1. Germline assignment: CDR1 SGHRS and CDR2 YFSETQ. V shed 2 bases and J 4 bases; nucleotides not matched to a gene: 6. This CDR3 comprises 15 residues. CDR3 in amino acids: CASSFAQGVPDTQYF. CDR3 in DNA: TGCGCCAGCAGCTTCGCACAGGGGGTCCCAGATACGCAGTATTTT.

This clone showed up just once. The chain combines TRBV7-8 with TRBJ2-7, with TRBD1 matching over 8 bases. Germline V gene lookup returns CDR1 SGHVS and CDR2 FQNEAQ. The trim removed 4 bases at V and 5 bases at J, leaving 13 bases unmatched. The CDR3 sequence is 16 residues long. CDR3 region: CASSSRPGQGSHEQYV. The CDR3 DNA sequence: TGTGCCAGCAGCTCCCGACCCGGACAGGGAAGCCACGAGCAGTACGTC.

This clone was picked up a small number of times. The chain couples TRBV19 to TRBJ1-5; tentative D call: TRBD1 (5 bases). From germline, CDR1 is LNHDA and CDR2 SQIVND (reference sequence). The CDR3 spans 14 residues. V was trimmed by 5 bases and J by 3 bases, leaving 11 bases between them. CDR3 in amino acids: CASSSETVNQPQHF. In DNA form, the CDR3 reads TGTGCCAGTAGTTCAGAGACAGTCAATCAGCCCCAGCATTTT.

The rearrangement joins TRBV21-1 to TRBJ1-1. TRBV21-1 corresponds to a pseudogene. CDR3 length: 13 residues. DNA for the CDR3: TGTGCCAGCAGCCTGAGAATTTCCGGTGAAGCTTTCTTT. This translates into CASSLRISGEAFF.

V usage is TRBV5-6 and J usage is TRBJ2-7; maybe TRBD2 (6 bases). The V end lost 3 bases, the J end lost 5 bases, and 27 bases lay between the germline ends. Germline CDR1 reads SGHDT; CDR2 reads YYEEEE. CDR3 length equals 18 residues. CDR3 residues: CASSSKKTSLRGVNEQYV. For the CDR3, the DNA is TGTGCCAGCAGCTCCAAAAAAACTAGCTTACGGGGTGTCAACGAGCAGTACGTC.

The chain combines TRBV6-1 with TRBJ1-6, with D maybe TRBD1 (5 bases). The CDR3 totals 14 residues. The V end was cut by 1 base, the J end by 7 bases, with 8 bases between. Per germline, CDR1 MNHNS and CDR2 SASEGT. The CDR3, as DNA: TGTGCCAGCAGTGAAGTAGCAGGGAATTCACCCCTCCACTTT. Residues: CASSEVAGNSPLHF.